Described below is a single T cell receptor (beta chain) sequence and its context. CDR3 length: 19 residues. Germline V gives CDR1 LNHDA, CDR2 SQIVND (reference sequence). V shed 4 bases and J 0 bases; nucleotides not matched to a gene: 14. This specimen belongs to a study of blood T cell repertoires in COVID-19. Study information: There were acute and convalescent COVID-19 samples, and they came from the United States, Italy and Spain. T cells, B-cell-depleted T cells, or PBMCs provided the cDNA or gDNA that served as material.

As originally analysed: Using reference gene primer amplification, nucleated cell counts were estimated. Here immunoSEQ multiplex PCR was the method, and the copy in TCRdb shows in-frame clones only, minus some. The V and J calls and clone size are taken from that table; D and trimming were inferred from the DNA. The table lists over 200,000 clones, 70% to 90% of them singletons, with approximately 12% in the top ten. Material: peripheral blood. The chain links TRBV19 to TRBJ1-1; 10 nucleotides line up with TRBD1. The source of this sequence is a woman in her late teens or twenties who had recovered from COVID-19. Written as DNA, the CDR3 is TGTGCCAGTAGTAGGGTGAGTGGGACAGGGGCGTCTATGAACACTGAAGCTTTCTTT. This translates into CASSRVSGTGASMNTEAFF. Complete variable domain (other parts from reference TRBV19 and TRBJ1-1): DGGITQSPKYLFRKEGQNVTLSCEQNLNHDAMYWYRQDPGQGLRLIYYSQIVNDFQKGDIAEGYSVSREKKESFPLTVTSAQKNPTAFYLCASSRVSGTGASMNTEAFFGQGTRLTVV.